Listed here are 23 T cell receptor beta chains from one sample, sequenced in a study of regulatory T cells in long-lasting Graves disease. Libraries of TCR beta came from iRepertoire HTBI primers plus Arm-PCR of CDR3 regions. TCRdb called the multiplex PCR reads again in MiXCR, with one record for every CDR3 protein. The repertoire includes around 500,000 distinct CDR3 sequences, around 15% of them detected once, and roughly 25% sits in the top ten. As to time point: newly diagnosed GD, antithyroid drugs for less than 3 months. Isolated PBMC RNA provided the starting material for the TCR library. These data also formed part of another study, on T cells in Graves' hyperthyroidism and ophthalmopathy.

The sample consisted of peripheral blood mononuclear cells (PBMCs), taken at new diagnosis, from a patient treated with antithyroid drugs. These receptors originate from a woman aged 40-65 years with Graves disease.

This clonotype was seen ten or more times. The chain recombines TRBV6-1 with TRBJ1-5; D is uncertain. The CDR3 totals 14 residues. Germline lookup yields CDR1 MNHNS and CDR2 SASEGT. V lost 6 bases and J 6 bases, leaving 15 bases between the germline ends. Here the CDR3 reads CASSSTVGVQPQHF. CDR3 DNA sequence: TGTGCCAGCAGCTCTACAGTAGGTGTTCAGCCCCAGCATTTT.

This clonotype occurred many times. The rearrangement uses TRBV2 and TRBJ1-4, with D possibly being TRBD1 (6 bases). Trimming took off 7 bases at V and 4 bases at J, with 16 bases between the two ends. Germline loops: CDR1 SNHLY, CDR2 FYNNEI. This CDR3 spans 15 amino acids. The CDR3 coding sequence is TGTGCCAGCAATCCTGAGGACAGAATTAATGAAAAACTGTTTTTT. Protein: CASNPEDRINEKLFF.

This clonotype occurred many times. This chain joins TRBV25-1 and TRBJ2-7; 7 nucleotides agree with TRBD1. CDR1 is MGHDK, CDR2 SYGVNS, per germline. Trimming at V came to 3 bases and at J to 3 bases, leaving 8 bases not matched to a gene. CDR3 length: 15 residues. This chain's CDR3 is CASSETGSAGYEQYF. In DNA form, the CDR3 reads TGTGCCAGCAGTGAGACAGGGAGTGCGGGCTACGAGCAGTACTTC.

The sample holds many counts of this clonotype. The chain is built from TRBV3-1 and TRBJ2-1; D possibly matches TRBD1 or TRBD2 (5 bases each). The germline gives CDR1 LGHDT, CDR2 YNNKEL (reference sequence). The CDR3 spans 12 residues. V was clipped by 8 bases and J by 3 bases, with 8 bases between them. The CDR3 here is CASGTHYNEQFF. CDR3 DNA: TGTGCCAGCGGGACCCACTACAATGAGCAGTTCTTC.

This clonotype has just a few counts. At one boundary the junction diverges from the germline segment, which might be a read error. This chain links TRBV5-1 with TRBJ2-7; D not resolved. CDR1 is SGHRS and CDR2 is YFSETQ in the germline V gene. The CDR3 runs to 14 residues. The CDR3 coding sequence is TGCGCCAGCGGCTTGGAGTACGGCCCCTACGAGCAGTACTTC. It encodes CASGLEYGPYEQYF. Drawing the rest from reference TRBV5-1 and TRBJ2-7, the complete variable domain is KAGVTQTPRYLIKTRGQQVTLSCSPISGHRSVSWYQQTPGQGLQFLFEYFSETQRNKGNFPGRFSGRQFSNSRSEMNVSTLELGDSALYLCASGLEYGPYEQYFGPGTRLTVT.

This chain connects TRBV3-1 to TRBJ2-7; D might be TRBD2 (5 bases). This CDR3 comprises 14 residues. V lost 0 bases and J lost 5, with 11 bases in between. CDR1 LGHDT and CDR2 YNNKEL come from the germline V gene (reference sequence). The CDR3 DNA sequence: TGTGCCAGCAGCCAAGATAGGGTGAGGGACGAGCAGTACTTC. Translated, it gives CASSQDRVRDEQYF.

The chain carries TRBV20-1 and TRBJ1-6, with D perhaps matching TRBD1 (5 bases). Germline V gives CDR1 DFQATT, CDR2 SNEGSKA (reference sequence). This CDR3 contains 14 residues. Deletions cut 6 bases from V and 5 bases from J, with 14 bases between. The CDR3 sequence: CSAHGDVNNSPLHF. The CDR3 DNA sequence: TGCAGTGCCCATGGGGACGTCAATAATTCACCCCTCCACTTT.

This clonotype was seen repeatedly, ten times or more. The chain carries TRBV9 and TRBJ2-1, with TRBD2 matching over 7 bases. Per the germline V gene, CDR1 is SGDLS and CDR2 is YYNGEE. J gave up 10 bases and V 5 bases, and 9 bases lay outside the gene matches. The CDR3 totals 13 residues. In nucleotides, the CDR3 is TGTGCCAGCAGTCCCGGGTGGGGAGGGGAGCAGTTCTTC. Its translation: CASSPGWGGEQFF.

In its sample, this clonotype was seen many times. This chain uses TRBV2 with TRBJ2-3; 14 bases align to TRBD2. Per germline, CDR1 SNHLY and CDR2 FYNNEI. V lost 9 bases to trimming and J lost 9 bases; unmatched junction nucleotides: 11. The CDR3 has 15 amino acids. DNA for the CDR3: TGTGCCAGTGGAAGGAGGGGACTAGCGGGGGAGACGCAGTATTTT. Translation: CASGRRGLAGETQYF.

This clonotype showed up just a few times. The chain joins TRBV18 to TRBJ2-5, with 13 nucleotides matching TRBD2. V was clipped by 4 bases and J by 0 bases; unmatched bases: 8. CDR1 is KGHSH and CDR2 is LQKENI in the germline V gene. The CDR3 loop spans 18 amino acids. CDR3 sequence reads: CASSLETGTSGDQETQYF. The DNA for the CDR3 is TGTGCCAGCTCACTAGAAACCGGGACTAGCGGGGACCAAGAGACCCAGTACTTC.

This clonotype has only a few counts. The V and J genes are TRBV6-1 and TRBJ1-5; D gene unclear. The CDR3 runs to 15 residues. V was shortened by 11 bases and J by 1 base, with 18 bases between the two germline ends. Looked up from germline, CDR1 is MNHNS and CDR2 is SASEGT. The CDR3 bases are TGTGCCGCCAAAGACACCCTCTTGAGCAATCAGCCCCAGCATTTT. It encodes CAAKDTLLSNQPQHF.

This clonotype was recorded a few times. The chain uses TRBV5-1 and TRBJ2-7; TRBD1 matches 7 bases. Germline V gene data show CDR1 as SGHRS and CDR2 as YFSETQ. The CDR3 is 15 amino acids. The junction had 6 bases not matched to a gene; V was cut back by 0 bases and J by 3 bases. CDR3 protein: CASSLETGSFYEQYF. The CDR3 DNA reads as TGCGCCAGCAGCTTGGAGACAGGGTCCTTCTACGAGCAGTACTTC.

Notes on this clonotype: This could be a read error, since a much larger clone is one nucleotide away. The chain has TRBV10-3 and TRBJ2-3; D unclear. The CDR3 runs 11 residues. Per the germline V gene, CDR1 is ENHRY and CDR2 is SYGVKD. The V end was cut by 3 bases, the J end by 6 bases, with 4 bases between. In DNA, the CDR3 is TGTGCCATCAGTGACGGGGATACGCAGTATTTT. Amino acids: CAISDGDTQYF.

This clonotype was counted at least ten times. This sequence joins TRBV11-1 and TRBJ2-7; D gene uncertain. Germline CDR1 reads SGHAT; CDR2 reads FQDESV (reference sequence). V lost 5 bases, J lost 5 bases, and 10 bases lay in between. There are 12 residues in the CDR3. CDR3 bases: TGTGCCAGCAGCCCCCGTCTGAACGAGCAGTACTTC. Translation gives CASSPRLNEQYF.

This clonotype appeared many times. CDR3 in DNA: TGCGCCAGCAGCTTGCCAACTGGGTTAACCTCTTCCTACAATGAGCAGTTCTTC. Its translation: CASSLPTGLTSSYNEQFF. The rearrangement links TRBV5-1 to TRBJ2-1; D gene ambiguous. Germline values: CDR1 SGHRS, CDR2 YFSETQ. The V gene lost 1 base and the J gene lost 1 base, with 18 bases spanning the gap. The CDR3 consists of 18 residues.

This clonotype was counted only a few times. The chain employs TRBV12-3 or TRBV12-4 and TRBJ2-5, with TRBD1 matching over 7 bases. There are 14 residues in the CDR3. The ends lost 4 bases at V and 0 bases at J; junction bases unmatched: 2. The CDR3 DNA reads TGTGCCAGCAGTTGGGGACAGCACCAAGAGACCCAGTACTTC. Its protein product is CASSWGQHQETQYF.

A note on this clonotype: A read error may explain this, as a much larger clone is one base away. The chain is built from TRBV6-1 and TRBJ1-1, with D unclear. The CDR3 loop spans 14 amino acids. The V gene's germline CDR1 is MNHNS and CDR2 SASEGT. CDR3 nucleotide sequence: TGTGCCAGCGGTATGACCGGAAGGAACACTGAAGCTCTCTTT. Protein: CASGMTGRNTEALF.

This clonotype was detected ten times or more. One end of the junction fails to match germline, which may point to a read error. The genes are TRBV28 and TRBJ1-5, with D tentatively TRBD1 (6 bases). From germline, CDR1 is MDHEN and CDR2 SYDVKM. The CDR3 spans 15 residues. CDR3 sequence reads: CASRLLGAGHQPQHF. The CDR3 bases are TGTGCCAGCAGATTATTGGGGGCTGGGCATCAGCCCCAGCATTTT.

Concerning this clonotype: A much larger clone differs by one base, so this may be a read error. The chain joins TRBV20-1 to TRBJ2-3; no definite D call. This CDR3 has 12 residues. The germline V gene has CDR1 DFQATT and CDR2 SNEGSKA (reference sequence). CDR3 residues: CSASIDTDMQYF. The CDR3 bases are TGCAGTGCTAGCATAGACACAGATATGCAGTATTTT.

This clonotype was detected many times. The CDR3 nucleotides are TGTGCCAGCGCCGAATATAGCAATCAGCCCCAGCATTTT. Its translation is CASAEYSNQPQHF. The chain combines TRBV12-3 or TRBV12-4 with TRBJ1-5; D gene ambiguous. CDR3 size: 13 residues. Between the trimmed V and J ends, which lost 8 bases and 0 bases, there was a span of 8 bases.

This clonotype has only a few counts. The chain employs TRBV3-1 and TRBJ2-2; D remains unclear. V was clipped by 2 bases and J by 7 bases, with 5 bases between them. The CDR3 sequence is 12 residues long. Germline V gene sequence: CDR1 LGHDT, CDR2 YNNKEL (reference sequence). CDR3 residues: CASSQYGGELFF. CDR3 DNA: TGTGCCAGCAGCCAATACGGCGGGGAGCTGTTTTTT.

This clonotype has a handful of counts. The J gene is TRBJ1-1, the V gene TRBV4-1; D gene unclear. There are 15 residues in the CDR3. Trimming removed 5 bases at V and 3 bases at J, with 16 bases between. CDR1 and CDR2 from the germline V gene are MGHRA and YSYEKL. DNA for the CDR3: TGCGCCAGCAGCTCTTTTCATGAGGATGACACTGAAGCTTTCTTT. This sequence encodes CASSSFHEDDTEAFF.

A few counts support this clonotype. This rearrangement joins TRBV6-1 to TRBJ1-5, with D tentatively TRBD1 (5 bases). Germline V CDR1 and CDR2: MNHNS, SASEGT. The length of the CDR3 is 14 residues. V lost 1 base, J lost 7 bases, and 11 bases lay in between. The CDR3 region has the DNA TGTGCCAGCAGTGAAGTGGGGGAGGGCCAGCCCCAGCATTTT. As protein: CASSEVGEGQPQHF.